The 6 T cell receptor beta chains presented below share a single source sample, sequenced in a study of shared clonotypes between healthy human individuals (dated by TCRdb to 2018 to 2020). Library preparation used the immunoSEQ multiplex PCR assay. TCRdb obtained this table from immuneACCESS and retained in-frame rearrangements with V and J assigned. These tables miss some clones; where compared with another copy, unresolved V genes account for less than half of the shortfall, and the remainder is unexplained. For this sample there are 1.5 million to 1.9 million clones; around 98% appear just once. 0.4% to 0.55% of the sample rests with the top ten. The sample taken for sequencing was naive CD4+ T cells sorted from blood. What the cell subset or site label conveys for this sample: CD45RA+ positively selected. These receptors all come from a man aged 25 to 45 in good health.

The rearrangement uses TRBV7-8 and TRBJ2-1; tentative D call: TRBD1 (6 bases). This CDR3 comprises 17 residues. Per the germline V gene, CDR1 is SGHVS and CDR2 is FQNEAQ. V dropped 1 base and J dropped 1 base, with 14 bases sitting between them. CDR3 DNA sequence: TGTGCCAGCAGCTTAGGGGCCCTACAGGGTTCCTACAATGAGCAGTTCTTC. Protein product: CASSLGALQGSYNEQFF. Using reference TRBV7-8 and TRBJ2-1 for the parts outside the CDR3, the full variable domain is GAGVSQSPRYKVAKRGQDVALRCDPISGHVSLFWYQQALGQGPEFLTYFQNEAQLDKSGLPSDRFFAERPEGSVSTLKIQRTQQEDSAVYLCASSLGALQGSYNEQFFGPGTRLTVL.

The chain couples TRBV2 to TRBJ1-1; 8 bases are a match to TRBD1. V dropped 7 bases and J dropped 5; count of bases not matched to a gene: 6. CDR3 length equals 13 residues. Per the germline V gene, CDR1 is SNHLY and CDR2 is FYNNEI. The CDR3 nucleotides are TGTGCCAGCAACCGACAGGGGAGGACTGAAGCTTTCTTT. It specifies CASNRQGRTEAFF.

The CDR3 spells CSARQNLNTEAFF. Written as DNA, the CDR3 is TGCAGCGCTCGACAGAATTTGAACACTGAAGCTTTCTTT. J is TRBJ1-1 and V is TRBV29-1; the D gene is possibly TRBD1 (5 bases). The CDR3 sequence is 13 residues long. Germline V gene sequence: CDR1 SQVTM, CDR2 ANQGSEA. V lost 7 bases and J lost 0, with 12 bases in between.

The chain couples TRBV9 to TRBJ1-1, with D possibly matching TRBD1 (6 bases). V lost 4 bases, J lost 10 bases, and 20 bases lay in between. The CDR3 totals 14 residues. CDR1 is SGDLS and CDR2 is YYNGEE in the germline V gene. The CDR3 region has the DNA TGTGCCAGCAGCCTGCAGGACAGTCAAGCCGGAGCTTTCTTT. It yields the protein CASSLQDSQAGAFF.

This clone appeared once. The V call is TRBV28, the J call TRBJ2-3; a possible D gene is TRBD1 (6 bases). The CDR3 has 16 residues. V shed 2 bases and J shed 1 base, with 13 bases lying between them. Germline assignment: CDR1 MDHEN and CDR2 SYDVKM. The CDR3 region is CASSLAWGRRTDTQYF. The DNA for the CDR3 is TGTGCCAGCAGTTTAGCATGGGGGCGCCGCACAGATACGCAGTATTTT.

The chain uses TRBV13 and TRBJ1-5; D remains unclear. The V end lost 5 bases, the J end lost 0 bases, and 11 bases lay between the germline ends. The CDR3 has 15 residues. Looked up from germline, CDR1 is PRHDT and CDR2 is FYEKMQ (reference sequence). CDR3 sequence: CASSVGRDSNQPQHF. In nucleotides, the CDR3 is TGTGCCAGCAGCGTGGGTCGGGATAGCAATCAGCCCCAGCATTTT.